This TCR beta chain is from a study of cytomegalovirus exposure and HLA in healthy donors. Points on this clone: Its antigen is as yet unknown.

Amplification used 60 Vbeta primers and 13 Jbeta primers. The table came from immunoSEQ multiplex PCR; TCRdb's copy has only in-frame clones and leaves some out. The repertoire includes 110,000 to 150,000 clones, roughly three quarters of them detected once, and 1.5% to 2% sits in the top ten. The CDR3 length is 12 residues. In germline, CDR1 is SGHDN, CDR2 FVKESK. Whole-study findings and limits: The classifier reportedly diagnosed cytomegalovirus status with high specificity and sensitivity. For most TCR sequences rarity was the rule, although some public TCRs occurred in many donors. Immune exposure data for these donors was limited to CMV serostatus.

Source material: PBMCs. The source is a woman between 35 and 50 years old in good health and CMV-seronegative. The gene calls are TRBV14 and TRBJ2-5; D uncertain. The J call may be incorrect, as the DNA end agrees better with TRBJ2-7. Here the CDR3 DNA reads TGTGCCAGCAGCCAAGAATCATACGAGCAGTACTTC. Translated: CASSQESYEQYF.